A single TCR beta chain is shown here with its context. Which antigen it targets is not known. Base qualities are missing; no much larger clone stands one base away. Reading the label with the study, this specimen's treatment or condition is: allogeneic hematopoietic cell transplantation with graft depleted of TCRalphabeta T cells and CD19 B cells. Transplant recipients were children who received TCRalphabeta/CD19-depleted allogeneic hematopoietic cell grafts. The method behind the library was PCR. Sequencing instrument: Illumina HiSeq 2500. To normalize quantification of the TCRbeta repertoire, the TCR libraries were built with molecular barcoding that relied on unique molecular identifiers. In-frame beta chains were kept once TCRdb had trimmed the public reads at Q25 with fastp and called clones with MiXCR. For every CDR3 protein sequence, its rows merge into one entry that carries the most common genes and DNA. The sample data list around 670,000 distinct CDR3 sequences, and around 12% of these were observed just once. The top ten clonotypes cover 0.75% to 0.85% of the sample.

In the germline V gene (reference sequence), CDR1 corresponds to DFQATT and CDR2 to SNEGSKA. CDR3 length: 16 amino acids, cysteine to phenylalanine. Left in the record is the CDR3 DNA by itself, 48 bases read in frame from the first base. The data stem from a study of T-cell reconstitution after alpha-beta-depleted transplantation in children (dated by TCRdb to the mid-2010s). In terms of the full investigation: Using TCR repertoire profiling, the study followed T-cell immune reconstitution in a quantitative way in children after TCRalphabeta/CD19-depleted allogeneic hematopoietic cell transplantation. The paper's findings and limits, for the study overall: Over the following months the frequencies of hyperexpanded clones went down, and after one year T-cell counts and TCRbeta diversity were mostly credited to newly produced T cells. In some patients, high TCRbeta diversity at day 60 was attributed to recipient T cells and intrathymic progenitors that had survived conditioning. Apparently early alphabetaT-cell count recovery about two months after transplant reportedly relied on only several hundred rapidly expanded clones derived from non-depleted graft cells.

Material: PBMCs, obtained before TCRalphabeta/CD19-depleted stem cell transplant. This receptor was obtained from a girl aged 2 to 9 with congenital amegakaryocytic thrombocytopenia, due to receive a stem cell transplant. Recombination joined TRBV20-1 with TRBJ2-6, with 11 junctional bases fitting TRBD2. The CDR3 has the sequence CCVALAGDPGANVLTF. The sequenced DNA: TGCTGTGTAGCACTAGCGGGAGATCCCGGGGCCAACGTCCTGACTTTC.